The present T cell receptor (beta chain) was sequenced within a study of cytomegalovirus exposure and HLA in healthy donors. The wider study: The 100 to 150 validation repertoires matched the approximately 700 first-cohort repertoires in platform, a later analysis reported.

Some clones are missing from TCRdb's copy, which holds only in-frame ones; the method was immunoSEQ multiplex PCR. The profile shows about 79,000 clones, 93% of them singletons. Turning to this clone: Its antigen is unknown.

Losses at the gene ends were 1 base for V and 4 bases for J; bases not matched to a gene: 11. The CDR3 is 16 residues long. Germline loops: CDR1 GTSNPN, CDR2 SVGIG (reference sequence). Study-wide results and caveats: TCR beta chains numbering approximately 150 were designated cytomegalovirus-associated. Subsequent analysis of the approximately 110 validation repertoires found a tendency for first-cohort TCR clusters to co-occur. Rarity marked most TCR sequences, yet some public TCRs occurred in many donors.

The clonotype was recovered from a woman aged 25-40 years in good health and CMV-seronegative. Sequenced sample: PBMCs. The rearrangement links TRBV30 to TRBJ2-3, with 7 bases that match TRBD2. The chain's CDR3 is CAWSAATGGSPDTQYF. The CDR3 bases are TGTGCCTGGAGTGCTGCGACGGGCGGGAGCCCAGATACGCAGTATTTT.